A selection of T cell receptor beta chains follows, all from one sample in a study of blood T cell repertoires in COVID-19. Libraries were prepared by immunoSEQ multiplex PCR; TCRdb keeps only in-frame clonotypes and omits some of them. Of 95,000 to 150,000 clones detected, approximately 71% appear once; the ten largest clones hold 6.5% to 9%. Sample: peripheral blood. These receptor sequences come from a human donor in a cohort sampled during active COVID-19. CDR3s include the opening cysteine and the closing phenylalanine or tryptophan. D genes are given only for firm matches. Size is stated for part of the rows, as once, few or many counts, or as a class when the clone is expanded.

-	TRBV28	-	TRBJ1-1	CASSPSPRNTEAFF	TGTGCCAGCAGTCCCTCGCCGAGGAACACTGAAGCTTTCTTT
TRBD1	TRBV6-5	-	TRBJ2-7	CASSRQGAHEQYF	TGTGCCAGCAGTCGACAGGGGGCCCACGAGCAGTACTTC
TRBD2	TRBV7-8	-	TRBJ2-7	CASSLAFSGADYEQYF	TGTGCCAGCAGCTTAGCGTTTAGCGGGGCTGACTACGAGCAGTACTTC
-	TRBV9	-	TRBJ1-3	CASSGRTATNTIYF	TGTGCCAGCAGCGGCCGGACAGCTACGAACACCATATATTTT
TRBD2	TRBV7-3	-	TRBJ2-3	CASSKGLATDTQYF	TGTGCCAGCAGCAAGGGACTAGCGACAGATACGCAGTATTTT
-	TRBV6-1	-	TRBJ2-3	CASSEHFTDTQYF	TGTGCCAGCAGTGAACACTTCACAGATACGCAGTATTTT
-	TRBV6-5	-	TRBJ1-2	CATGVSLYGYTF	TGTGCCACCGGAGTCAGTCTCTATGGCTACACCTTC
-	TRBV12-3/TRBV12-4	-	TRBJ1-2	CASSLQGNGYTF	TGTGCCAGCAGCTTACAGGGTAACGGCTACACCTTC
TRBD1	TRBV28	-	TRBJ1-4	CASSLIGQGFEKLFF	TGTGCCAGCAGTCTCATAGGACAGGGTTTTGAAAAACTGTTTTTT
-	TRBV5-4	few	TRBJ1-2	CASSYGGAGGGYTF	TGTGCCAGCAGCTACGGAGGGGCCGGCGGGGGCTACACCTTC
-	TRBV12-3/TRBV12-4	-	TRBJ2-7	CASTTGFNEQYF	TGTGCCAGCACCACAGGGTTTAACGAGCAGTACTTC
TRBD1	TRBV6-4	-	TRBJ2-1	CASRLDRVHNEQFF	TGTGCCAGCAGGCTGGACAGGGTTCACAATGAGCAGTTCTTC
-	TRBV30	-	TRBJ2-7	CAWRGGSYEQYF	TGTGCCTGGAGGGGGGGTTCCTACGAGCAGTACTTC
-	TRBV7-8	once	TRBJ2-7	CASSLKTSRRTYEQYF	TGTGCCAGCAGCTTAAAGACTAGTAGGCGCACCTACGAGCAGTACTTC
TRBD1	TRBV11-2	-	TRBJ2-7	CASSLDGTGQYF	TGTGCCAGCAGCTTAGATGGGACAGGGCAGTACTTC